This is a list of T cell receptor beta chains from one sample in a study of T cells after yellow fever vaccination. A single record per CDR3 protein comes from TCRdb applying MiXCR to the 5' RACE reads. The repertoire has some 110,000 distinct CDR3 sequences, around 6.7% of them found once; the top ten carry 2.7%. The sequencing here drew on CD4+ T cells sorted from PBMCs, taken more than 35 days after the first yellow fever vaccination. The receptor source for this set is a man aged 18 to 30 who received the YFV17D yellow fever vaccine. The CDR3 runs from the conserved cysteine through the conserved F or W. Each record gives: D gene, clone size, J gene, V gene, CDR3 protein, CDR3 DNA. D genes are given only for firm matches. Expanded clones are given a class, and other clones once, few, many or no size at all.

D gene: -; clone size: many; J gene: TRBJ1-4; V gene: TRBV7-9; CDR3 protein: CASTPFGEKLFF; CDR3 DNA: TGTGCCAGCACTCCCTTCGGGGAAAAACTGTTTTTT
D gene: TRBD1; clone size: many; J gene: TRBJ2-1; V gene: TRBV5-6; CDR3 protein: CASSLDRGHEQFF; CDR3 DNA: TGTGCCAGCAGCTTGGACAGGGGGCATGAGCAGTTCTTC
D gene: -; clone size: few; J gene: TRBJ1-1; V gene: TRBV20-1; CDR3 protein: CSARGGWDTEAFF; CDR3 DNA: TGCAGTGCTAGAGGGGGTTGGGACACTGAAGCTTTCTTT
D gene: TRBD1; clone size: many; J gene: TRBJ1-5; V gene: TRBV6-2/TRBV6-3; CDR3 protein: CASSWGQGPSQPQHF; CDR3 DNA: TGTGCCAGCAGCTGGGGACAGGGGCCAAGTCAGCCCCAGCATTTT
D gene: TRBD1; clone size: many; J gene: TRBJ2-2; V gene: TRBV15; CDR3 protein: CATSIDRVKGELFF; CDR3 DNA: TGTGCCACCAGCATCGACAGGGTCAAAGGGGAGCTGTTTTTT
D gene: TRBD1; clone size: many; J gene: TRBJ1-2; V gene: TRBV20-1; CDR3 protein: CSAKGQGELYGYTF; CDR3 DNA: TGCAGTGCTAAGGGACAGGGCGAACTCTATGGCTACACCTTC
D gene: TRBD1; clone size: many; J gene: TRBJ2-7; V gene: TRBV6-2/TRBV6-3; CDR3 protein: CASSPIGQGVYEQYF; CDR3 DNA: TGTGCCAGCAGTCCAATTGGACAGGGGGTCTACGAGCAGTACTTC
D gene: -; clone size: many; J gene: TRBJ1-1; V gene: TRBV5-1; CDR3 protein: CASSFGRNTEAFF; CDR3 DNA: TGCGCCAGCAGCTTCGGCCGGAACACTGAAGCTTTCTTT
D gene: TRBD2; clone size: many; J gene: TRBJ2-5; V gene: TRBV6-2/TRBV6-3; CDR3 protein: CASSRTSGDIETQYF; CDR3 DNA: TGTGCCAGCAGCAGGACTAGCGGGGATATTGAGACCCAGTACTTC
D gene: -; clone size: many; J gene: TRBJ1-1; V gene: TRBV7-9; CDR3 protein: CASSFNRDGAFF; CDR3 DNA: TGTGCCAGCAGCTTCAATAGAGATGGAGCTTTCTTT
D gene: -; clone size: many; J gene: TRBJ2-7; V gene: TRBV6-6; CDR3 protein: CASKTEYEQYF; CDR3 DNA: TGTGCCAGCAAAACAGAGTACGAGCAGTACTTC
D gene: -; clone size: many; J gene: TRBJ1-1; V gene: TRBV29-1; CDR3 protein: CSGGGAGYNTEAFF; CDR3 DNA: TGCAGCGGAGGGGGGGCCGGCTACAACACTGAAGCTTTCTTT
D gene: -; clone size: many; J gene: TRBJ1-2; V gene: TRBV4-2; CDR3 protein: CASSQDGGTYGYTF; CDR3 DNA: TGTGCCAGCAGCCAAGATGGGGGGACCTATGGCTACACCTTC
D gene: -; clone size: many; J gene: TRBJ2-7; V gene: TRBV5-1; CDR3 protein: CASSQVGYEQYF; CDR3 DNA: TGCGCCAGCAGCCAGGTGGGCTACGAGCAGTACTTC
D gene: -; clone size: many; J gene: TRBJ2-3; V gene: TRBV18; CDR3 protein: CASSPPPAGSFTDTQYF; CDR3 DNA: TGTGCCAGCTCACCACCGCCCGCCGGCAGCTTCACAGATACGCAGTATTTT
D gene: -; clone size: few; J gene: TRBJ2-2; V gene: TRBV10-3; CDR3 protein: CAISVRDANTGELFF; CDR3 DNA: TGTGCCATCAGTGTCCGGGACGCTAACACCGGGGAGCTGTTTTTT
D gene: -; clone size: many; J gene: TRBJ1-2; V gene: TRBV7-9; CDR3 protein: CASSPGLGGYTF; CDR3 DNA: TGTGCCAGCAGCCCGGGACTCGGTGGCTACACCTTC
D gene: -; clone size: many; J gene: TRBJ1-5; V gene: TRBV20-1; CDR3 protein: CSARDPARDQPQHF; CDR3 DNA: TGCAGTGCTAGAGATCCGGCGCGCGATCAGCCCCAGCATTTT
D gene: -; clone size: many; J gene: TRBJ1-6; V gene: TRBV7-2; CDR3 protein: CASSRAPYHSPLHF; CDR3 DNA: TGTGCCAGCAGCCGCGCACCCTATCATTCACCCCTCCACTTT
D gene: -; clone size: few; J gene: TRBJ1-1; V gene: TRBV7-8; CDR3 protein: CASSLEAHTNTEAFF; CDR3 DNA: TGTGCCAGCAGCTTAGAGGCGCATACGAACACTGAAGCTTTCTTT
D gene: -; clone size: -; J gene: TRBJ2-6; V gene: TRBV28; CDR3 protein: CASSTVGGGLSTVANVLTF; CDR3 DNA: TGTGCCAGCAGCACCGTGGGAGGGGGTCTTTCAACTGTGGCCAACGTCCTGACTTTC
D gene: -; clone size: many; J gene: TRBJ1-5; V gene: TRBV20-1; CDR3 protein: CSASRGFVQPQHF; CDR3 DNA: TGCAGTGCTAGTCGGGGGTTCGTCCAGCCCCAGCATTTT
D gene: -; clone size: many; J gene: TRBJ2-5; V gene: TRBV2; CDR3 protein: CASSVLAETQYF; CDR3 DNA: TGTGCCAGCAGTGTGCTAGCGGAGACCCAGTACTTC
D gene: -; clone size: many; J gene: TRBJ2-5; V gene: TRBV12-3/TRBV12-4; CDR3 protein: CASSLNSGQETQYF; CDR3 DNA: TGTGCCAGCAGTTTAAATTCTGGCCAAGAGACCCAGTACTTC
D gene: TRBD2; clone size: few; J gene: TRBJ2-2; V gene: TRBV5-4; CDR3 protein: CASSLAGGAFGELFF; CDR3 DNA: TGTGCCAGCAGCTTGGCGGGGGGGGCCTTCGGGGAGCTGTTTTTT
D gene: TRBD2; clone size: many; J gene: TRBJ2-1; V gene: TRBV7-2; CDR3 protein: CASSLWPAGVREQFF; CDR3 DNA: TGTGCCAGCAGCTTATGGCCAGCGGGGGTACGGGAGCAGTTCTTC
D gene: -; clone size: -; J gene: TRBJ1-2; V gene: TRBV7-9; CDR3 protein: CASSAPGPNYGYTF; CDR3 DNA: TGTGCCAGCAGCGCCCCGGGGCCTAACTATGGCTACACCTTC
D gene: TRBD1; clone size: many; J gene: TRBJ1-2; V gene: TRBV6-5; CDR3 protein: CASSTRLTDRPGYTF; CDR3 DNA: TGTGCCAGCAGCACCCGGCTGACGGACAGGCCTGGCTACACCTTC
D gene: TRBD2; clone size: many; J gene: TRBJ2-5; V gene: TRBV5-4; CDR3 protein: CASSLPSGGGETQYF; CDR3 DNA: TGTGCCAGCAGCTTGCCCAGCGGGGGAGGAGAGACCCAGTACTTC
D gene: -; clone size: many; J gene: TRBJ1-1; V gene: TRBV20-1; CDR3 protein: CSSNRNTEAFF; CDR3 DNA: TGCAGTAGTAACAGGAACACTGAAGCTTTCTTT
D gene: TRBD2; clone size: -; J gene: TRBJ2-3; V gene: TRBV20-1; CDR3 protein: CSASRTGAGGSTDTQYF; CDR3 DNA: TGCAGTGCTAGCCGCACTGGAGCGGGGGGTAGCACAGATACGCAGTATTTT
D gene: -; clone size: many; J gene: TRBJ2-2; V gene: TRBV4-1; CDR3 protein: CASSQVGTLTGELFF; CDR3 DNA: TGCGCCAGCAGCCAAGTCGGGACTCTCACCGGGGAGCTGTTTTTT